This T cell receptor beta chain was observed in a study of CD8+ T cells in alopecia areata. cDNA reverse transcribed from extracted RNA served as the sequencing template. Only in-frame clones appear in the TCRdb table, and some are missing; sequencing was by immunoSEQ multiplex PCR. The sample lists roughly 170,000 clones, roughly 62% occurring once. This clone was seen more than once but under ten times. This CDR3 is built from 15 residues. Per the germline V gene, CDR1 is MNHNS and CDR2 is SASEGT. V lost 0 bases and J lost 5, with 13 bases in between. The treatment: oral pan-JAK inhibitor, 5-10 mg twice daily.

The sequence derives from a human donor with alopecia areata. Sequenced here: CD8+ T cells sorted from blood, sampled at week 24, from a patient treated with tofacitinib. The rearrangement joins TRBV6-1 to TRBJ2-5, with a possible D match to TRBD2 (7 bases). Here the CDR3 DNA reads TGTGCCAGCAGTGAAGCGGGGGGGCCACAGGAGACCCAGTACTTC. This encodes CASSEAGGPQETQYF.